The present entry profiles one T cell receptor (beta chain) with its context. These data originate in a study of blood T cell repertoires in COVID-19. In germline, CDR1 is LNHDA, CDR2 SQIVND (reference sequence). V shed 8 bases and J shed 5 bases, with 18 bases lying between them. CDR3 length: 15 amino acids. The repertoire was sequenced with immunoSEQ multiplex PCR; TCRdb's copy has only in-frame clones and lacks some. The sample lists roughly 210,000 clones; around 80% were seen once. V gene TRBV19 combines with J gene TRBJ2-2, with a possible D match to TRBD1 (5 bases). The receptor's source is a woman older than 75 with COVID-19, enrolled during active disease. The sample was peripheral blood. The CDR3 coding sequence is TGTGCCAGTGTTCTTTTAGGGGCAGGAACCGGGGAGCTGTTTTTT. Translated: CASVLLGAGTGELFF.